This TCR beta chain was documented in a study of CD8+CD57+ T cells in acquired aplastic anemia. For the study at large: Across the sorted CD4+ and CD8+ cells, DNA amounts averaged 3.2 ug. Overall study findings and caveats: Both patients and controls carried the same twenty-nine CD8+ CDR3 sequences.

With regard to this clonotype: Its specificity is not known.

CDR3 and TCR beta VDJ profiling relied on genomic DNA as the template. TCRdb called the reads again in MiXCR, with one record for every CDR3 protein. Of 150,000 to 200,000 distinct CDR3 sequences listed, 55% to 75% are singletons. V trimming: 2 bases; J trimming: 5 bases; junction bases outside the gene matches: 7. The length of the CDR3 is 15 residues. Germline V lookup: CDR1 ENHRY, CDR2 SYGVKD. Material for sequencing was sorted CD4+, CD8+, or CD8+CD57+ T cells (not recorded which) from PBMCs. This TCR was sampled from a human donor in good health. This chain joins TRBV10-3 and TRBJ2-3; 7 bases align to TRBD2. The CDR3 DNA reads as TGTGCCATCAGTGAGGGAAGCGGGGCGGGAGATACGCAGTATTTT. Translated: CAISEGSGAGDTQYF.